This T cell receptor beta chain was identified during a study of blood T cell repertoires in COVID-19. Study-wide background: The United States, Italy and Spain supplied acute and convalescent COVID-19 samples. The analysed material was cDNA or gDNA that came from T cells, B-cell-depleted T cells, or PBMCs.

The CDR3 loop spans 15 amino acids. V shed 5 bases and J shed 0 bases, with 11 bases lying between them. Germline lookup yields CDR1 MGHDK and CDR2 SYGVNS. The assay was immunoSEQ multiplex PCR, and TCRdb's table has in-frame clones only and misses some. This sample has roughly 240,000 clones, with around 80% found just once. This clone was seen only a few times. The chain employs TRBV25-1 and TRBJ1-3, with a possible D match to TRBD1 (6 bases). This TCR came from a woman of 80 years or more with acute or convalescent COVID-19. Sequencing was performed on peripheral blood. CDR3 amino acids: CASSTRDISGNTIYF. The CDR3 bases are TGTGCCAGCAGTACCCGGGACATCTCTGGAAACACCATATATTTT.